This TCR beta chain was sequenced during a study of post-analysis software for immune sequencing data. Turning to the study itself: Relapsing-remitting, secondary progressive and progressive-relapsing multiple sclerosis were all included among the disease courses. Study-wide results and caveats: A significant reduction in normalized Chao1 diversity was observed in multiple sclerosis patients versus controls. About 5 TRBV segments were significantly more frequent in patients than in controls. TRBV5-6, TRBV5-1 and TRBV20-1 were among these segments. F measure clustering grouped samples strongly by preparation batch.

The sample holds a few counts of this clonotype. The antigen is unknown. CDR3 length equals 13 residues. Per germline, CDR1 MNHNS and CDR2 SASEGT. V was clipped by 5 bases and J by 1 base, with 7 bases between them. Built from TCR beta cDNA, the libraries had unique molecular identifiers in them. Each batch of about 0.9 to 10 million T cells produced roughly 450,000 cDNA molecules. TCRdb recomputed calls from the PCR reads with MiXCR, one row per CDR3 protein. The repertoire holds hundreds of thousands of distinct CDR3 sequences, with roughly 35% as singletons. The receptor comes from a girl between 5 and 17 years old with multiple sclerosis. Sequencing used blood. The chain combines TRBV6-1 with TRBJ2-3; D uncertain. In DNA form, the CDR3 reads TGTGCCAGCAGTATCTTCGGCACAGATACGCAGTATTTT. It codes for CASSIFGTDTQYF.